The present T cell receptor beta chain was sequenced within a study of cytomegalovirus exposure and HLA in healthy donors. The PCR ran on 60 Vbeta and 13 Jbeta primers. The repertoire was sequenced with immunoSEQ multiplex PCR; TCRdb's copy has only in-frame clones and lacks some. The listing records tens of thousands of clones. CDR1 SEHNR and CDR2 FQNEAQ come from the germline V gene (reference sequence). Trimming removed 6 bases from V and 9 bases from J, with 15 bases in between. The CDR3 consists of 12 residues. For this clone: Its matching antigen is unknown.

Study observations and caveats: Exclusion applied to some V segments, including TRBV6-2 and TRBV6-3, as they were indistinguishable. Later work showed greater clonal expansion in HLA-associated TCR beta chains than in equally common others. Apart from CMV serostatus, no immune exposure information was available. Several of the most significant clusters appeared linked to common viral pathogens, based on a later analysis.

The J gene is TRBJ2-7, the V gene TRBV7-9, with a possible D match to TRBD2 (5 bases). This sequence originates from a male donor in good health and CMV-seronegative. The sequencing input was PBMCs. The CDR3 region has the DNA TGTGCCAGCAGTCAGGAGGCGAGAGGGCAGTACTTC. Its protein is CASSQEARGQYF.